Below are 10 T cell receptor beta chains sequenced from a single sample in a study of PD-L1 blockade in urothelial cancer. Assay: immunoSEQ multiplex PCR; the TCRdb copy retains only in-frame clones and omits some. The sample lists 100,000 to 150,000 clones, roughly 82% occurring once. Time point indicated: peripheral blood 6 weeks after treatment start. The sequenced sample was PBMCs, obtained around atezolizumab (anti-PD-L1) treatment. Receptors were obtained from a man aged 50 or older with urothelial cancer.

This chain joins TRBV10-2 and TRBJ1-5; unclear D gene. Germline-derived CDR1 and CDR2 are WSHSY and SAAADI. V lost 0 bases and J 4 bases, leaving 7 bases between the germline ends. This CDR3 region has 14 residues. CDR3 sequence reads: CASSESHHNQPQHF. The CDR3 DNA is TGCGCCAGCAGTGAGTCACACCATAATCAGCCCCAGCATTTT.

The chain uses TRBV6-1 and TRBJ1-1; no definite D call. The CDR3 covers 13 residues. V was clipped by 7 bases and J by 2 bases, with 11 bases between them. Per the germline V gene, CDR1 is MNHNS and CDR2 is SASEGT. CDR3 bases: TGTGCCAGCACCCTATATCCAAACACTGAAGCTTTCTTT. Amino acid sequence: CASTLYPNTEAFF.

CDR3: CASSPGRPNTEAFF. CDR3 nucleotides: TGTGCCAGCAGCCCGGGTAGACCAAACACTGAAGCTTTCTTT. The rearrangement links TRBV7-8 to TRBJ1-1; D unclear. CDR3 length equals 14 residues. Trimming pared 5 bases from V and 2 bases from J, leaving 12 bases between. The V gene's germline CDR1 is SGHVS and CDR2 FQNEAQ.

This clone appeared once. The chain links TRBV18 to TRBJ2-3; the match to TRBD2 covers 13 bases. The V segment lost 4 bases and the J segment 4 bases; nucleotides outside the gene matches: 2. Per the germline V gene, CDR1 is KGHSH and CDR2 is LQKENI. The length of the CDR3 is 15 residues. CDR3 protein: CASSRTSGRPDTQYF. CDR3 DNA sequence: TGTGCCAGCTCACGGACTAGCGGGAGACCAGATACGCAGTATTTT.

The genes are TRBV6-5 and TRBJ2-7, with TRBD2 matching 7 bases. The J segment lost 7 bases and the V segment lost 0 bases, leaving 6 bases of the junction unmatched. Germline CDR1 MNHEY, CDR2 SVGAGI. The CDR3 contains 14 residues. This chain's CDR3 is CASSYSIGGSEQYF. CDR3 in DNA: TGTGCCAGCAGTTACTCGATCGGGGGGTCGGAGCAGTACTTC.

The chain's CDR3 is CASSVSGRGTYEQYF. The CDR3 DNA follows: TGTGCCAGCAGCGTTAGCGGGAGAGGAACCTACGAGCAGTACTTC. V is TRBV28 and J is TRBJ2-7; 9 nucleotides match TRBD2. Trimming took 6 bases from V and 2 from J; bases not matched to a gene: 8. This CDR3 region has 15 residues. Germline lookup yields CDR1 MDHEN and CDR2 SYDVKM.

The chain carries TRBV11-2 and TRBJ2-2; 7 nucleotides align to TRBD2. Germline CDR1 and CDR2: SGHAT and FQNNGV. With V trimmed by 6 bases and J by 4 bases, 5 bases remained unmatched. This CDR3 has 14 residues. The DNA of the CDR3 is TGTGCCAGCAGGATACTAGCGACCACCGGGGAGCTGTTTTTT. Its protein is CASRILATTGELFF.

The chain combines TRBV11-1 with TRBJ2-7; 8 bases map to TRBD1. The CDR3 is 15 amino acids. Germline V gene sequence: CDR1 SGHAT, CDR2 FQDESV (reference sequence). J gave up 4 bases and V 4 bases, and 9 bases lay outside the gene matches. The CDR3 spells CASSSSSQGVYEQYF. CDR3 nucleotide sequence: TGTGCCAGCAGCTCCTCGTCACAGGGGGTTTACGAGCAGTACTTC.

This clone was recorded once. The rearrangement joins TRBV30 to TRBJ1-2; 7 bases fit TRBD1. CDR3 length: 15 residues. Germline V gene data show CDR1 as GTSNPN and CDR2 as SVGIG (reference sequence). V was pared by 0 bases and J by 7 bases, with 11 bases of the junction left unmatched. DNA of the CDR3: TGTGCCTGGAGTGTACCCGGGCAGGGACAGAGTGGCTACACCTTC. Its translation: CAWSVPGQGQSGYTF.

The DNA for the CDR3 is TGCGCTGGGCGGCAGGGATTCACCATTGACTCTGGGGCCAACGTCCTGACTTTC. This sequence encodes CAGRQGFTIDSGANVLTF. V usage is TRBV10-1 and J usage is TRBJ2-6, with a tentative D call TRBD1 (5 bases). The germline gives CDR1 WNHNN, CDR2 SYGVQD (reference sequence). This CDR3 region has 18 residues.